This TCR beta chain emerged from a study of shared clonotypes between healthy human individuals. Regarding the study as a whole: It was the non-shared clonotypes that had lower generation probabilities than clonotypes shared by all four donors.

Germline CDR1 MNHEY, CDR2 SMNVEV (reference sequence). This CDR3 has 10 residues. HIV-negative, healthy adults without recent acute infections or vaccinations were the donors. Only Caucasian adults living in Nashville, Tennessee made up the donor group. DNA at around 190 ng, around 30,000 T cell genomes, went into sorted-subset replicate PCRs. The method was immunoSEQ multiplex PCR; TCRdb's version includes in-frame clones alone and lacks a portion of them. The sample shows some 2,000,000 clones, approximately 95% of them seen only once. Of note for this clone: Its antigen is not known. Germline is not matched at one junction end, which may reflect a read error.

Source material: naive CD4+ T cells sorted from blood. Regarding subset: CD45RA+ positively selected. The clonotype originates from a man aged 18 to 29 in good health. The rearrangement links TRBV27 to TRBJ2-7; D remains unclear. This chain's CDR3 is CASSFSTTDF. Written as DNA, the CDR3 is TGTGCCAGCAGTTTCTCTACGACTGATTTC.